These 26 T cell receptor beta chains were all obtained from the same sample, sequenced in a study of siplizumab effects on memory and regulatory T cells (dated by TCRdb to about 2019). The protocol used for the library was the immunoSEQ multiplex PCR assay. Imported from immuneACCESS, the table was reduced by TCRdb to in-frame sequences with V and J called. These copies leave out some clones; in studies compared against another copy, an unresolved V gene accounts for under half, and the cause of the remainder is not known. Within this sample are about 70,000 clones, with approximately 89% of them counted one time only. Around 1.8% of the sample comes from the top ten. Sequenced: Tregs sorted from blood. These receptors all come from a human donor in good health.

The chain has TRBV5-4 and TRBJ1-2; D uncertain. Trimming removed 5 bases from V and 1 base from J, with 9 bases in between. This CDR3 spans 13 amino acids. Germline V gene data show CDR1 as SGHNT and CDR2 as YYREEE (reference sequence). The CDR3 DNA is TGTGCCAGCAGATCGACAAATAACTATGGCTACACCTTC. The encoded protein is CASRSTNNYGYTF. The full variable domain, with the rest looked up from reference TRBV5-4 and TRBJ1-2, is ETGVTQSPTHLIKTRGQQVTLRCSSQSGHNTVSWYQQALGQGPQFIFQYYREEENGRGNFPPRFSGLQFPNYSSELNVNALELDDSALYLCASRSTNNYGYTFGSGTRLTVV.

J is TRBJ2-2 and V is TRBV7-3; 11 positions agree with TRBD2. This CDR3 is 17 amino acids long. CDR1 SGHTA and CDR2 FQGTGA come from the germline V gene. With V trimmed by 5 bases and J by 6 bases, 11 bases remained unmatched. CDR3 in DNA: TGTGCCAGCAGCAAGACTAGCGGGATCGGTCGGGCCGGGGAGCTGTTTTTT. Amino acids: CASSKTSGIGRAGELFF. The variable domain in full, with the rest retrieved from reference TRBV7-3 and TRBJ2-2, is GAGVSQTPSNKVTEKGKYVELRCDPISGHTALYWYRQSLGQGPEFLIYFQGTGAADDSGLPNDRFFAVRPEGSVSTLKIQRTERGDSAVYLCASSKTSGIGRAGELFFGEGSRLTVL.

V usage is TRBV4-1 and J usage is TRBJ1-4; D is unresolved. The CDR3 loop spans 11 amino acids. Deletions cut 1 base from V and 10 bases from J, with 4 bases between. Germline V lookup: CDR1 MGHRA, CDR2 YSYEKL. This chain's CDR3 is CASSQAGKLFF. The CDR3 DNA reads as TGCGCCAGCAGCCAAGCAGGAAAACTGTTTTTT.

The J gene is TRBJ2-7, the V gene TRBV4-1; D tentatively fits TRBD1 or TRBD2 (6 bases each). CDR1 and CDR2 from the germline V gene are MGHRA and YSYEKL. Trimming pared 1 base from V and 0 bases from J, leaving 13 bases between. The CDR3 spans 16 residues. CDR3 residues: CASSQVGGGSSYEQYF. In DNA, the CDR3 is TGCGCCAGCAGCCAAGTGGGGGGCGGAAGCTCCTACGAGCAGTACTTC.

The V gene is TRBV7-2, the J gene TRBJ1-2; 7 positions match TRBD1. V trimming: 1 base; J trimming: 4 bases; junction bases outside the gene matches: 6. Germline assignment: CDR1 SGHTA and CDR2 FQGNSA. This CDR3 has 15 residues. The CDR3 sequence is CASSLEGQLVYGYTF. The CDR3 DNA reads TGTGCCAGCAGCTTAGAGGGACAGTTGGTCTATGGCTACACCTTC.

This clone was detected once. The chain recombines TRBV27 with TRBJ2-1; maybe TRBD1 (6 bases). Trimming cost V 2 bases and J 7 bases, with 15 bases left between them. CDR1 is MNHEY and CDR2 is SMNVEV in the germline V gene (reference sequence). The CDR3 length is 15 residues. In nucleotides, the CDR3 is TGTGCCAGCAGTTTAGGGCCAGGGGTGGGGAATGAGCAGTTCTTC. It translates to CASSLGPGVGNEQFF.

This clone was counted many times. This sample also contains other DNA sequences that code for the same CDR3. CDR3 loop: CASSLGAGLAKNIQYF. The CDR3 DNA is TGTGCCAGCAGCTTAGGGGCAGGCCTAGCCAAAAACATTCAGTACTTC. The rearrangement joins TRBV7-9 to TRBJ2-4; the D is unclear. The CDR3 runs to 16 residues. Per germline, CDR1 SEHNR and CDR2 FQNEAQ (reference sequence). Between the trimmed V and J ends, which lost 1 base and 0 bases, there was a span of 10 bases. Looking up the rest from reference TRBV7-9 and TRBJ2-4 gives the full variable domain: DTGVSQNPRHKITKRGQNVTFRCDPISEHNRLYWYRQTLGQGPEFLTYFQNEAQLEKSRLLSDRFSAERPKGSFSTLEIQRTEQGDSAMYLCASSLGAGLAKNIQYFGAGTRLSVL.

The chain couples TRBV30 to TRBJ1-5, with D maybe TRBD1 (5 bases). From germline, CDR1 is GTSNPN and CDR2 SVGIG (reference sequence). This CDR3 is 13 amino acids long. The ends were cut back, 5 bases at V and 7 bases at J, with 15 bases in the middle. Here the CDR3 reads CAWSKAGRQPQHF. As DNA, the CDR3 is TGTGCCTGGTCCAAGGCGGGGCGACAGCCCCAGCATTTT.

The chain carries TRBV10-3 and TRBJ1-1; D gene ambiguous. The germline gives CDR1 ENHRY, CDR2 SYGVKD. The CDR3 is 15 residues long. Trimming took 0 bases from V and 6 from J, leaving 14 bases between them. The CDR3 DNA is TGTGCCATCAGTGAGTCGGTCAGCCAAGACGCTGAAGCTTTCTTT. Protein: CAISESVSQDAEAFF.

V usage is TRBV7-2 and J usage is TRBJ2-1; 14 nucleotides agree with TRBD2. This CDR3 is built from 16 residues. J lost 13 bases, V lost 7 bases, and 15 bases had no gene match. In germline, CDR1 is SGHTA, CDR2 FQGNSA. The CDR3 loop reads CASTLGPGLAGVRQFF. As DNA, the CDR3 is TGTGCCAGCACCCTGGGCCCGGGACTAGCGGGAGTGAGACAGTTCTTC.

The V and J genes are TRBV15 and TRBJ1-3, with D unclear. Trimming stripped 3 bases from V and 3 bases from J, with 12 bases between. The germline V gene encodes CDR1 LNHNV and CDR2 YYDKDF (reference sequence). The CDR3 is 15 amino acids. The CDR3 reads CATSRGGGYGNTIYF. As DNA, the CDR3 is TGTGCCACCAGCAGGGGAGGAGGGTATGGAAACACCATATATTTT.

The chain couples TRBV6-1 to TRBJ2-3; the D is unclear. With 6 bases removed from V and 4 bases from J, the gap between germline ends came to 8 bases. Looked up from germline, CDR1 is MNHNS and CDR2 is SASEGT. The CDR3 spans 12 residues. The CDR3 loop is CASRQYPDTQYF. In DNA form, the CDR3 reads TGTGCCAGCAGGCAGTATCCAGATACGCAGTATTTT.

V and J are TRBV6-5 and TRBJ1-3; D perhaps matches TRBD1 (5 bases). V lost 5 bases, J lost 4 bases, and 12 bases lay in between. CDR3 length: 14 residues. Germline lookup yields CDR1 MNHEY and CDR2 SVGAGI. CDR3 in DNA: TGTGCCAGCAGTCTCGGGGGGTCCGGAAACACCATATATTTT. Translation gives CASSLGGSGNTIYF.

This clone appeared once. The chain uses TRBV5-1 and TRBJ2-5, with TRBD1 identical over 8 bases. There are 13 residues in the CDR3. J gave up 5 bases and V 3 bases, and 3 bases lay outside the gene matches. CDR1 and CDR2 (germline): SGHRS, YFSETQ. The chain's CDR3 is CASSSRGHETQYF. CDR3 DNA sequence: TGCGCCAGCAGCTCCAGGGGGCACGAGACCCAGTACTTC. Variable domain in full (rest from reference TRBV5-1 and TRBJ2-5): KAGVTQTPRYLIKTRGQQVTLSCSPISGHRSVSWYQQTPGQGLQFLFEYFSETQRNKGNFPGRFSGRQFSNSRSEMNVSTLELGDSALYLCASSSRGHETQYFGPGTRLLVL.

The chain is built from TRBV6-5 and TRBJ2-7; D tentatively reads TRBD1 or TRBD2 (6 bases each). This CDR3 contains 14 residues. Per the germline V gene, CDR1 is MNHEY and CDR2 is SVGAGI. Between the trimmed V and J ends, which lost 4 bases and 0 bases, there was a span of 10 bases. The CDR3 nucleotides are TGTGCCAGCAGTTTCAGGGGAGGCTCCTACGAGCAGTACTTC. Translated: CASSFRGGSYEQYF.

The genes are TRBV7-2 and TRBJ2-5; 8 bases align to TRBD2. Germline-derived CDR1 and CDR2 are SGHTA and FQGNSA. The ends lost 1 base at V and 5 bases at J; junction bases unmatched: 9. The CDR3 covers 16 residues. DNA for the CDR3: TGTGCCAGCAGCTTAGTCCCGGGAGGGCCAGGGGAGACCCAGTACTTC. It encodes CASSLVPGGPGETQYF.

The V gene is TRBV29-1, the J gene TRBJ1-2, with D perhaps matching TRBD1 (6 bases). The CDR3 loop spans 14 amino acids. V lost 5 bases, J lost 0 bases, and 13 bases lay in between. Germline CDR1 reads SQVTM; CDR2 reads ANQGSEA. CDR3 region: CSVLDSRTNYGYTF. The CDR3 bases are TGCAGCGTTTTGGACAGTCGGACTAACTATGGCTACACCTTC.

The CDR3 nucleotides read TGTGCCAGCTCACCCCGGGCGGGGGCATTCATAACAGATACGCAGTATTTT. It is translated as CASSPRAGAFITDTQYF. The gene calls are TRBV18 and TRBJ2-3, with D possibly being TRBD2 (7 bases). Trimming removed 3 bases from V and 3 bases from J, with 19 bases in between. The CDR3 consists of 17 residues. Germline loops: CDR1 KGHSH, CDR2 LQKENI.

This chain links TRBV27 with TRBJ1-5; 10 bases map to TRBD1. The V gene end was trimmed by 6 bases and the J gene end by 3 bases; junction bases not matched to a gene: 5. Germline assignment: CDR1 MNHEY and CDR2 SMNVEV (reference sequence). The CDR3 length is 15 residues. The CDR3 protein is CASSPGQGFNQPQHF. The CDR3 DNA reads as TGTGCCAGCAGCCCGGGACAGGGGTTCAATCAGCCCCAGCATTTT.

The chain is built from TRBV19 and TRBJ2-7; tentatively, D is TRBD1 (6 bases). Trimming shortened V by 10 bases and J by 4 bases, and 17 bases separated the two germline ends. The CDR3 sequence is 13 residues long. Germline values: CDR1 LNHDA, CDR2 SQIVND (reference sequence). The CDR3: CATSSGTKYEQYF. CDR3 nucleotide sequence: TGTGCCACGTCATCCGGGACAAAATACGAGCAGTACTTC.

The chain joins TRBV5-6 to TRBJ1-2; TRBD1 matches 9 bases. The ends lost 3 bases at V and 5 bases at J; junction bases unmatched: 20. Germline loops: CDR1 SGHDT, CDR2 YYEEEE. The CDR3 runs 19 residues. The CDR3 is CASSYPGPGQGRERYGYTF. CDR3 DNA sequence: TGTGCCAGCAGCTACCCGGGGCCGGGACAGGGTCGGGAAAGGTATGGCTACACCTTC.

The J gene is TRBJ1-6, the V gene TRBV28, with D perhaps matching TRBD1 (5 bases). Between the trimmed V and J ends, which lost 6 bases and 4 bases, there was a span of 13 bases. The CDR3 extends over 15 amino acids. CDR1 is MDHEN and CDR2 is SYDVKM in the germline V gene. The CDR3 nucleotides read TGTGCCAGCAGGGCCCGAGGGGTTTATAATTCACCCCTCCACTTT. It specifies CASRARGVYNSPLHF.

The chain recombines TRBV6-1 with TRBJ1-1; TRBD1 matches at 8 bases. V was clipped by 10 bases and J by 0 bases; unmatched bases: 10. Germline-derived CDR1 and CDR2 are MNHNS and SASEGT. This CDR3 contains 15 residues. Here the CDR3 DNA reads TGTGCCATCCTCAGGGGGCGTGGGGTGAACACTGAAGCTTTCTTT. Its translation is CAILRGRGVNTEAFF.

The chain has TRBV21-1 and TRBJ2-7; the tabulated D call, TRBD2, remains unverified against the DNA. TRBV21-1 is listed as a pseudogene. This CDR3 is 16 amino acids long. The CDR3 reads CASSKTTSGSSYEQYF. In nucleotides, the CDR3 is TGTGCCAGCAGCAAGACGACTAGCGGGAGCTCCTACGAGCAGTACTTC.

The gene calls are TRBV15 and TRBJ2-5; D gene unclear. The CDR3 is made up of 15 amino acids. Between the trimmed V and J ends, which lost 0 bases and 4 bases, there was a span of 12 bases. The germline CDR1 and CDR2 sequences are LNHNV and YYDKDF (reference sequence). In nucleotides, the CDR3 is TGTGCCACCAGCAGAGAGGGTAGGAGTTCAGAGACCCAGTACTTC. Its translation: CATSREGRSSETQYF.

The chain combines TRBV2 with TRBJ2-7; 9 bases are shared with TRBD1. Germline loops: CDR1 SNHLY, CDR2 FYNNEI. The CDR3 sequence is 14 residues long. The trim removed 6 bases at V and 5 bases at J, leaving 8 bases unmatched. CDR3 sequence: CASRPGTGRHEQYF. The CDR3 bases are TGTGCCAGCAGGCCCGGGACAGGGAGGCACGAGCAGTACTTC.